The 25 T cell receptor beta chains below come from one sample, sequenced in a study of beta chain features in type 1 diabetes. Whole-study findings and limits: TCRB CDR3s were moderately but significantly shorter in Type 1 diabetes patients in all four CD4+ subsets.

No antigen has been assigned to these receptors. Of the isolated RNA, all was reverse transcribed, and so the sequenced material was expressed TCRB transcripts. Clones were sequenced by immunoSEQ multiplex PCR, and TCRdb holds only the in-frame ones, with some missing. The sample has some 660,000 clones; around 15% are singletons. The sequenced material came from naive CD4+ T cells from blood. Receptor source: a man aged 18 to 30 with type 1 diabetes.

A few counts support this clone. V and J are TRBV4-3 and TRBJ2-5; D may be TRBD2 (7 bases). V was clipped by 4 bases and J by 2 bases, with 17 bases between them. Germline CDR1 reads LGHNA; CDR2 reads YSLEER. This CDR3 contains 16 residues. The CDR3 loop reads CASSRTWGGSQETQYF. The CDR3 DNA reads TGCGCCAGCAGCCGCACCTGGGGGGGCTCTCAAGAGACCCAGTACTTC.

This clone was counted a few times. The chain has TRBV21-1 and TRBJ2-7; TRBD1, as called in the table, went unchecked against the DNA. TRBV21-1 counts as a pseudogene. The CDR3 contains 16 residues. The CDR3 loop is CASSKVARDSVYEQYF. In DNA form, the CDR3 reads TGTGCCAGCAGCAAGGTGGCGCGGGACAGTGTCTACGAGCAGTACTTC.

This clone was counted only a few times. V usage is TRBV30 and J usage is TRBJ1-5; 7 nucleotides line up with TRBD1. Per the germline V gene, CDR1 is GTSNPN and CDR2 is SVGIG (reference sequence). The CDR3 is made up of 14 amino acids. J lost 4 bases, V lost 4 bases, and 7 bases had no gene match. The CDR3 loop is CAWNRDSLNQPQHF. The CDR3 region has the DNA TGTGCCTGGAATCGGGACAGCCTGAATCAGCCCCAGCATTTT.

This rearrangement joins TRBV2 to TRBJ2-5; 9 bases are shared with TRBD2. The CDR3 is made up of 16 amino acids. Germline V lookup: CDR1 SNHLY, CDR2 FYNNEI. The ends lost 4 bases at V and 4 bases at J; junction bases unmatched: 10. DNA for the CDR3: TGTGCCAGCAGTGTATTTAGCGGGGGAAATGGAGAGACCCAGTACTTC. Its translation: CASSVFSGGNGETQYF.

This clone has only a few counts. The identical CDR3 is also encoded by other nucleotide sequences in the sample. This chain's CDR3 is CAWSVPGQGGYEQYF. The CDR3 DNA sequence: TGTGCCTGGAGTGTACCGGGACAGGGGGGCTACGAGCAGTACTTC. This chain connects TRBV30 to TRBJ2-7, with TRBD1 identical over 11 bases. This CDR3 is built from 15 residues. V lost 0 bases, J lost 3 bases, and 4 bases stayed unmatched. Per germline, CDR1 GTSNPN and CDR2 SVGIG (reference sequence).

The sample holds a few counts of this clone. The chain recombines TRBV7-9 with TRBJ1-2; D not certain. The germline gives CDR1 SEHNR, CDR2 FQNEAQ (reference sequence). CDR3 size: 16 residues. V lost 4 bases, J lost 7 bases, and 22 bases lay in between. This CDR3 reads CASSSVPSEGNSGYTF. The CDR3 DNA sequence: TGTGCCAGCAGCTCAGTCCCCTCCGAGGGTAATTCTGGCTACACCTTC.

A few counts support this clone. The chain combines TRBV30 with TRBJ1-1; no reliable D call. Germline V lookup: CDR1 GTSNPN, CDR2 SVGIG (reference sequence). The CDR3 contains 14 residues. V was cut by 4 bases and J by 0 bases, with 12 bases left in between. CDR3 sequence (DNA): TGTGCCTGGACCAAAGGCTTTATGAACACTGAAGCTTTCTTT. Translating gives CAWTKGFMNTEAFF.

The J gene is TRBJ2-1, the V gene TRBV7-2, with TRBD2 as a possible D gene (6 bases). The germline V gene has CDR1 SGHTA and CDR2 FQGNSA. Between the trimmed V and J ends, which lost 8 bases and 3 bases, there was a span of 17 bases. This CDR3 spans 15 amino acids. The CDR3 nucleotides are TGTGCCAGCGAACGCGGGGTCGGGGACTACAATGAGCAGTTCTTC. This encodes CASERGVGDYNEQFF.

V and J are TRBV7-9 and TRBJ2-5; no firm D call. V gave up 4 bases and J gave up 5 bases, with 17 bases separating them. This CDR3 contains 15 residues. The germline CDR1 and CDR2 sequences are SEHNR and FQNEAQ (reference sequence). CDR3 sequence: CASSSYQTMGETQYF. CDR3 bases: TGTGCCAGCAGCTCATACCAGACAATGGGGGAGACCCAGTACTTC.

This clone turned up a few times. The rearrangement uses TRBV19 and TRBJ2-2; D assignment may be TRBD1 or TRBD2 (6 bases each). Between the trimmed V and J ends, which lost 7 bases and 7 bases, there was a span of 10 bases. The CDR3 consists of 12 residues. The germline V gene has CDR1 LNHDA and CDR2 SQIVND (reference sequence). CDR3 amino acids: CASNREVGELFF. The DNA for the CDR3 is TGTGCCAGTAACAGGGAGGTCGGGGAGCTGTTTTTT.

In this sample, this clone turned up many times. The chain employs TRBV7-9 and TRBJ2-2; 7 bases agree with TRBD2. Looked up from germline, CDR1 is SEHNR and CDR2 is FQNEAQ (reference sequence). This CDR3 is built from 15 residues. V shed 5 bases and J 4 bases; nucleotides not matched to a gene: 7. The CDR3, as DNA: TGTGCCAGCAGCCCCCCTAGCGGAGGCACCGGGGAGCTGTTTTTT. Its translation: CASSPPSGGTGELFF.

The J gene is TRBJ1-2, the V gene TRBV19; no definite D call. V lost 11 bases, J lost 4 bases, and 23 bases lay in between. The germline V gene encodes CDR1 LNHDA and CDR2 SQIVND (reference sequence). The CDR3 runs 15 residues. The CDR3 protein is CASKTEAGPLYGYTF. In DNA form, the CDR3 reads TGTGCCTCGAAAACAGAGGCGGGTCCCCTCTATGGCTACACCTTC.

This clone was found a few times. The chain's CDR3 is CASSPGRRSTDTQYF. As DNA, the CDR3 is TGTGCCAGCAGCCCCGGACGGCGAAGCACAGATACGCAGTATTTT. The rearrangement joins TRBV7-2 to TRBJ2-3; D is unclear. CDR1 SGHTA and CDR2 FQGNSA come from the germline V gene. The length of the CDR3 is 15 residues. V lost 5 bases to trimming and J lost 0 bases, with 12 bases between them.

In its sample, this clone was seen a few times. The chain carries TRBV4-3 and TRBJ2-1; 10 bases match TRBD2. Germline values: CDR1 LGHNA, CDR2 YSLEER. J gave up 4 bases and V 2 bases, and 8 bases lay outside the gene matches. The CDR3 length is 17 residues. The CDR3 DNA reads TGCGCCAGCAGCCAATACATAGCGGGGGGAACTTACAATGAGCAGTTCTTC. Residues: CASSQYIAGGTYNEQFF.

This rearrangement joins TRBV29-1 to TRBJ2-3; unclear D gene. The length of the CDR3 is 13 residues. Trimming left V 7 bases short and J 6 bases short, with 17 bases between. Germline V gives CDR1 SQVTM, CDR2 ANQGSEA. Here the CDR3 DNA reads TGCAGCGCCCCGGGCCCGGCGGATGATACGCAGTATTTT. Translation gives CSAPGPADDTQYF.

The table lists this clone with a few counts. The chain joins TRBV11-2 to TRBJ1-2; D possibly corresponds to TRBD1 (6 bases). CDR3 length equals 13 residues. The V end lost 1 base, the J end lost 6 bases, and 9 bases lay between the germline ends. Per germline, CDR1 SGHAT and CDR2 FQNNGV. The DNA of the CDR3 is TGTGCCAGCAGCTTAGTACAGGGAAATGGCTACACCTTC. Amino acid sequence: CASSLVQGNGYTF.

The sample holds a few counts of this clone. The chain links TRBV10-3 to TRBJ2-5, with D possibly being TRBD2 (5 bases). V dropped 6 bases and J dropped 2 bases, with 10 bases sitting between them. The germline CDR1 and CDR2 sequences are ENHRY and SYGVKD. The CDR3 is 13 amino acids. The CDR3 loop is CAIRLTGQETQYF. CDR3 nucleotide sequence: TGTGCCATCAGACTGACGGGACAAGAGACCCAGTACTTC.

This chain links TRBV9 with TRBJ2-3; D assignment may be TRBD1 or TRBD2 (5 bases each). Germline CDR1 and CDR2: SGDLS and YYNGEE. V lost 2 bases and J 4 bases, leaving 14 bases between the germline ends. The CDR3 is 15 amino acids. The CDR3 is CASSVAPVGADTQYF. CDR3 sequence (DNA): TGTGCCAGCAGCGTGGCCCCCGTGGGGGCAGATACGCAGTATTTT.

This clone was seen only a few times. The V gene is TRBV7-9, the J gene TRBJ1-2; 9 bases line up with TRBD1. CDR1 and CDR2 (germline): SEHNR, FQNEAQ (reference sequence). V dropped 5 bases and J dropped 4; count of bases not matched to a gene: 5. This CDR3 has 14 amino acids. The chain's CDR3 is CASSRTGESYGYTF. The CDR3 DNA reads TGTGCCAGCAGCCGGACAGGGGAAAGCTATGGCTACACCTTC.

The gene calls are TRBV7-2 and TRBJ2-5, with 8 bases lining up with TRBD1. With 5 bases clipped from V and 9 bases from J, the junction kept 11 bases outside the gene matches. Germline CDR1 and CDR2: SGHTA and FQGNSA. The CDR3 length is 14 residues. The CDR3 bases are TGTGCCAGCAGCGAGGGACAGGCTCCGAGGGCCCAGTACTTC. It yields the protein CASSEGQAPRAQYF.

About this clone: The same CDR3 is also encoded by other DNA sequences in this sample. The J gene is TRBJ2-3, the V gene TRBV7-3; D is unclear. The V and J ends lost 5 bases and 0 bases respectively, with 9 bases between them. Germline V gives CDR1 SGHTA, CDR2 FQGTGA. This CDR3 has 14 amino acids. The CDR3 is CASSAGTSTDTQYF. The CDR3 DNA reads TGTGCCAGCAGCGCCGGTACTAGCACAGATACGCAGTATTTT.

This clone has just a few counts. The DNA of the CDR3 is TGCAGCGCCCGGGACAGTCTCAATCAGCCCCAGCATTTT. It codes for CSARDSLNQPQHF. This chain links TRBV29-1 with TRBJ1-5, with 7 positions matching TRBD1. Trimming cost V 7 bases and J 3 bases; bases outside gene matches: 6. The CDR3 consists of 13 residues. Germline V lookup: CDR1 SQVTM, CDR2 ANQGSEA.

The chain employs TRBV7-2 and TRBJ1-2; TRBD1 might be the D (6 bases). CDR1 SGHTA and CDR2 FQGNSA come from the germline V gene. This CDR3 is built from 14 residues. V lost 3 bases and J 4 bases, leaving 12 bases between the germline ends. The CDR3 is CASSFGQQLYGYTF. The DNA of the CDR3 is TGTGCCAGCAGCTTCGGACAGCAGCTCTATGGCTACACCTTC. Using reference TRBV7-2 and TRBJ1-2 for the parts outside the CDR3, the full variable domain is GAGVSQSPSNKVTEKGKDVELRCDPISGHTALYWYRQSLGQGLEFLIYFQGNSAPDKSGLPSDRFSAERTGGSVSTLTIQRTQQEDSAVYLCASSFGQQLYGYTFGSGTRLTVV.

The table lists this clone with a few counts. The DNA of the CDR3 is TGTGCCATCAGTTCTTTGGACAGCTACTATGGCTACACCTTC. Translation gives CAISSLDSYYGYTF. The rearrangement joins TRBV10-3 to TRBJ1-2; possibly TRBD1 for D (6 bases). CDR1 is ENHRY and CDR2 is SYGVKD in the germline V gene. The CDR3 consists of 14 residues. Between the trimmed V and J ends, which lost 5 bases and 3 bases, there was a span of 13 bases.

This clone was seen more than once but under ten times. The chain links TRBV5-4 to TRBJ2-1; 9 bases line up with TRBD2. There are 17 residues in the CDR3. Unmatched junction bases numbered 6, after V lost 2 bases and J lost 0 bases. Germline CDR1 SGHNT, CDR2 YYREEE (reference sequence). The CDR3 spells CASSLAGGSLSYNEQFF. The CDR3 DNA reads TGTGCCAGCAGCTTAGCGGGGGGCTCCCTCTCCTACAATGAGCAGTTCTTC.